The clone carrying this TCR beta chain occurred once. The sample belongs to a study of cytomegalovirus exposure and HLA in healthy donors. V shed 4 bases, J shed 3 bases, and the junction held 8 bases outside the gene matches. This CDR3 is built from 16 residues. Germline values: CDR1 SGHNT, CDR2 YYREEE (reference sequence). The PCR made use of 60 Vbeta and 13 Jbeta primers. Method: immunoSEQ multiplex PCR; TCRdb's copy keeps in-frame clones and lacks some. The sample comprises about 210,000 clones, 80% to 90% of which are singletons, and 0.2% to 0.3% rests with the top ten. Input material: PBMCs. The receptor comes from a girl aged 2-9 years in good health and CMV-seronegative. V and J are TRBV5-4 and TRBJ2-3; 10 nucleotides match TRBD2. This CDR3 reads CASSKPSGGKTDTQYF. In nucleotides, the CDR3 is TGTGCCAGCAGCAAGCCTAGCGGGGGAAAGACAGATACGCAGTATTTT.